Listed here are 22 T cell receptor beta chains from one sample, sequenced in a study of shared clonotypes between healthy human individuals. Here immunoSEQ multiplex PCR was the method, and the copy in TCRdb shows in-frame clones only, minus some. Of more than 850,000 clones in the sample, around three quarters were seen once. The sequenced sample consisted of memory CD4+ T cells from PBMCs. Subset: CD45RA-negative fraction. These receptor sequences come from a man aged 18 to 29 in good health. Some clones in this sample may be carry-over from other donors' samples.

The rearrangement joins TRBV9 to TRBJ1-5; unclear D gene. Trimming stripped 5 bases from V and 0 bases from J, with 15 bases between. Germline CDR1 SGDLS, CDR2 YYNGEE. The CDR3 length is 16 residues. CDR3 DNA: TGTGCCAGCAGTCTCGGTGCAGACCATAGCAATCAGCCCCAGCATTTT. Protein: CASSLGADHSNQPQHF.

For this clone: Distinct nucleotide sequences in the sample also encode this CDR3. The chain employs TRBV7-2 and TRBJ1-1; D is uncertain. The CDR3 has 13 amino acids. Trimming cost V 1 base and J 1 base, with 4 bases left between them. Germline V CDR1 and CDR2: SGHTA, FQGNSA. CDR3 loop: CASSLGRNTEAFF. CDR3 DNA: TGTGCCAGCAGCTTAGGACGGAACACTGAAGCTTTCTTT.

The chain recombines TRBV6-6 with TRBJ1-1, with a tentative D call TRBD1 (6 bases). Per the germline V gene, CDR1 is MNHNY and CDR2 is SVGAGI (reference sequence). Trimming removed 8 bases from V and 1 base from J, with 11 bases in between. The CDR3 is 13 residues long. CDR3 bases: TGTGCCAGCCAAGAGGGGGAGAACACTGAAGCTTTCTTT. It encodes CASQEGENTEAFF.

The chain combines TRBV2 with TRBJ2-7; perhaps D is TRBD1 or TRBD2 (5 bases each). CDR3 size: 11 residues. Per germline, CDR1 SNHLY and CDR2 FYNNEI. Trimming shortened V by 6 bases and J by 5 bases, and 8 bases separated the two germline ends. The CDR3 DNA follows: TGTGCCAGCAGGAGGGGTCACGAGCAGTACTTC. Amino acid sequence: CASRRGHEQYF.

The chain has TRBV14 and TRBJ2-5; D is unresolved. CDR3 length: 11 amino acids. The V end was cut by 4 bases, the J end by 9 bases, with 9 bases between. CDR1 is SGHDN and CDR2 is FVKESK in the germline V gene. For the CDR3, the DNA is TGTGCCAGCAGCCGCGGATCAGCCCAGTACTTC. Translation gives CASSRGSAQYF. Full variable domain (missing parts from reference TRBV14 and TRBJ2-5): EAGVTQFPSHSVIEKGQTVTLRCDPISGHDNLYWYRRVMGKEIKFLLHFVKESKQDESGMPNNRFLAERTGGTYSTLKVQPAELEDSGVYFCASSRGSAQYFGPGTRLLVL.

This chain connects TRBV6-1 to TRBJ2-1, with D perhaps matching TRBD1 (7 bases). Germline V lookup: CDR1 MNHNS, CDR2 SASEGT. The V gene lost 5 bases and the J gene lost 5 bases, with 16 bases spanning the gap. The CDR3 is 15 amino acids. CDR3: CASSRSAGGNNEQFF. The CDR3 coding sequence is TGTGCCAGCAGTAGGTCGGCAGGGGGGAACAATGAGCAGTTCTTC.

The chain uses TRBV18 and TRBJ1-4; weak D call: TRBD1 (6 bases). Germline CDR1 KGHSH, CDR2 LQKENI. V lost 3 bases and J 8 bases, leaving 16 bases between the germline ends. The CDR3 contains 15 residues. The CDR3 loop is CASSPSRGGGEKLFF. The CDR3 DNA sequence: TGTGCCAGCTCACCCTCGAGGGGCGGGGGCGAAAAACTGTTTTTT.

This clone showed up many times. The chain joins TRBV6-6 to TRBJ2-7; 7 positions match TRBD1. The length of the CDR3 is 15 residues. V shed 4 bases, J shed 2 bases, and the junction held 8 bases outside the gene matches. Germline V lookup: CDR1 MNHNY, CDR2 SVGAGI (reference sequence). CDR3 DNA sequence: TGTGCCAGCAGTTCCCATACAGGGGATCCCTACGAGCAGTACTTC. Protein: CASSSHTGDPYEQYF.

The CDR3 region is CATSSRLAGDLDNEQFF. Here the CDR3 DNA reads TGTGCCACCAGCAGCAGACTAGCGGGAGATTTGGACAATGAGCAGTTCTTC. The rearrangement uses TRBV15 and TRBJ2-1; 12 bases are a match to TRBD2. The trim removed 3 bases at V and 5 bases at J, leaving 8 bases unmatched. This CDR3 contains 17 residues. CDR1 is LNHNV and CDR2 is YYDKDF in the germline V gene (reference sequence).

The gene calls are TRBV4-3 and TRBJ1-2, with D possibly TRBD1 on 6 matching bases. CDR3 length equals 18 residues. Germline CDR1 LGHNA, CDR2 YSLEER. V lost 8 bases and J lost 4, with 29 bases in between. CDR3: CASSRGRTFAGLPYGYTF. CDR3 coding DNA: TGCGCCAGCTCCAGGGGCAGAACCTTTGCGGGGCTTCCCTATGGCTACACCTTC.

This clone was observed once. DNA for the CDR3: TGTGCCAGCAGGGCGGGCGCTTTCACAGATACGCAGTATTTT. Amino acid sequence: CASRAGAFTDTQYF. The rearrangement uses TRBV6-5 and TRBJ2-3, with D tentatively TRBD2 (5 bases). The CDR3 length is 14 residues. V lost 6 bases and J lost 2, with 12 bases in between. Germline V CDR1 and CDR2: MNHEY, SVGAGI.

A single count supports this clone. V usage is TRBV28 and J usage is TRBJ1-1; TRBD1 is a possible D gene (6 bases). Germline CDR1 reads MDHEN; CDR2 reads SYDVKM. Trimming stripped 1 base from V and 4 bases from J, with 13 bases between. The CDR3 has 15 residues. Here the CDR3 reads CASSLYGGGVTEAFF. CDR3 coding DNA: TGTGCCAGCAGTTTATATGGGGGCGGCGTCACTGAAGCTTTCTTT. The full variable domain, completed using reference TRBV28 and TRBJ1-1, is DVKVTQSSRYLVKRTGEKVFLECVQDMDHENMFWYRQDPGLGLRLIYFSYDVKMKEKGDIPEGYSVSREKKERFSLILESASTNQTSMYLCASSLYGGGVTEAFFGQGTRLTVV.

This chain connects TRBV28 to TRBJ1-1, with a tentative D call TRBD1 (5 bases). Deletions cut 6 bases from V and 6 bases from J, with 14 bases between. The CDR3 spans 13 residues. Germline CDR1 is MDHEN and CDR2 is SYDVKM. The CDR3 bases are TGTGCCAGCAGGGGTCCAGGGCGTTCTGAAGCTTTCTTT. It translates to CASRGPGRSEAFF.

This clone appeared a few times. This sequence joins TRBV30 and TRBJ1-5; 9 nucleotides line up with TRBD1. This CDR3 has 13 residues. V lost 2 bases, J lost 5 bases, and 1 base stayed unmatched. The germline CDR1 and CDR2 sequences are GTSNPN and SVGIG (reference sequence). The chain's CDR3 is CAWSRTGDQPQHF. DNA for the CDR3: TGTGCCTGGAGTCGGACAGGGGATCAGCCCCAGCATTTT.

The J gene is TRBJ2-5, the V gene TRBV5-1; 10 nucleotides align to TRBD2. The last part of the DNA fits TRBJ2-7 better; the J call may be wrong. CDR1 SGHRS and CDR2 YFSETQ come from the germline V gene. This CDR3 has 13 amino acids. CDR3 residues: CASAGLADYEQYF. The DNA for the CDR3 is TGCGCCAGCGCCGGACTAGCGGATTACGAGCAGTACTTC.

The CDR3 coding sequence is TGTGCCAGTAGTATCCACCGGGACGGCTCTGGAAACACCATATATTTT. This codes for CASSIHRDGSGNTIYF. The V call is TRBV19, the J call TRBJ1-3, with D tentatively TRBD1 (5 bases). The germline V and J ends were trimmed by 3 bases and 0 bases, with 12 bases remaining between them. CDR3 length equals 16 residues. Per germline, CDR1 LNHDA and CDR2 SQIVND (reference sequence). The full variable domain, with the rest looked up from reference TRBV19 and TRBJ1-3, is DGGITQSPKYLFRKEGQNVTLSCEQNLNHDAMYWYRQDPGQGLRLIYYSQIVNDFQKGDIAEGYSVSREKKESFPLTVTSAQKNPTAFYLCASSIHRDGSGNTIYFGEGSWLTVV.

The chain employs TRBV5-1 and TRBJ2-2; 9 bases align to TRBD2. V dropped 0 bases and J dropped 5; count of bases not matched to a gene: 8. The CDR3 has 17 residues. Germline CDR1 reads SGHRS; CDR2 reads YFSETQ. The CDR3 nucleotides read TGCGCCAGCAGCTTGGTAGTAGCGGGAGCTCTTACCGGGGAGCTGTTTTTT. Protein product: CASSLVVAGALTGELFF.

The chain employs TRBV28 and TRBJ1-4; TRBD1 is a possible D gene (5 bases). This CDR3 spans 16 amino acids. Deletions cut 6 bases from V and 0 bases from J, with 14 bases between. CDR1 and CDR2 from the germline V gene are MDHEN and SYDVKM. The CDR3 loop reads CASRILGGTTNEKLFF. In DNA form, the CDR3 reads TGTGCCAGCAGAATCCTTGGGGGAACAACTAATGAAAAACTGTTTTTT. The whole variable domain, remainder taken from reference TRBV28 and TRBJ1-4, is DVKVTQSSRYLVKRTGEKVFLECVQDMDHENMFWYRQDPGLGLRLIYFSYDVKMKEKGDIPEGYSVSREKKERFSLILESASTNQTSMYLCASRILGGTTNEKLFFGSGTQLSVL.

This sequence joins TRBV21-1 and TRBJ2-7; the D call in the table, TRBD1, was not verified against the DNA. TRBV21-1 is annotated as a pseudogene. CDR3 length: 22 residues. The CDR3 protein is CASSKGERFGGATALGLYEQYF. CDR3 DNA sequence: TGTGCCAGCAGCAAAGGTGAAAGGTTTGGGGGCGCCACGGCCCTGGGGCTTTACGAGCAGTACTTC.

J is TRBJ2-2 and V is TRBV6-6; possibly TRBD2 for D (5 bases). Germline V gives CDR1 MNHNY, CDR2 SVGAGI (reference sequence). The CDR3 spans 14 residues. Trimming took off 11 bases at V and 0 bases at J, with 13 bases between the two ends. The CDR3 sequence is CAGRDSSNTGELFF. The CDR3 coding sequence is TGTGCCGGACGGGATAGCTCGAACACCGGGGAGCTGTTTTTT.

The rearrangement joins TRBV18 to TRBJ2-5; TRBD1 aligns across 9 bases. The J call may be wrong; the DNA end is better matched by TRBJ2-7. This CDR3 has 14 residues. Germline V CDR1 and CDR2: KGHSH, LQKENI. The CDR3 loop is CASSPGQGSVEQYF. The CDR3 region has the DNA TGTGCCAGCTCACCCGGACAGGGGTCGGTCGAGCAGTACTTC.

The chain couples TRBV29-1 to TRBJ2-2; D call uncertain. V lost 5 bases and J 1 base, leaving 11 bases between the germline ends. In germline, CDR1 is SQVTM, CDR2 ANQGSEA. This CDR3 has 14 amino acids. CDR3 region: CSVNGDWNTGELFF. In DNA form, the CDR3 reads TGCAGCGTTAATGGAGACTGGAACACCGGGGAGCTGTTTTTT.